A selection of T cell receptor beta chains follows, all from one sample in a study of T cells after yellow fever vaccination. TCRdb analysed the 5' RACE reads with MiXCR anew, one entry per CDR3 protein. Of 46,000 or so distinct CDR3 sequences listed, 5% to 7% were seen once; the top ten hold 8% to 13%. Sequencing used PBMCs, either bulk or a sorted T-cell subset (CD4+, CD8+, memory, or dextramer-sorted; not recorded which), obtained 45 days after the yellow fever booster vaccination. These receptors all come from a man aged 25 to 45 who received the YFV17D yellow fever vaccine. Each CDR3 is given with its conserved first and last residue. Each record gives: J gene, CDR3 length, V gene, clone size, D gene, CDR3 DNA, CDR3 protein. A D gene is named only where the DNA matches it firmly. Clone size is not always given. Where it is, it says once, few, many or a class for expanded clones.

TRBJ2-5	14	TRBV27	.	TRBD1	TGTGCCAGCAGTTTTAACAGGGGGTCAGAGACCCAGTACTTC	CASSFNRGSETQYF
TRBJ2-5	14	TRBV7-9	many	TRBD2	TGTGCCAGCAGCTTAATAGCGGGAGTAGAGACCCAGTACTTC	CASSLIAGVETQYF
TRBJ2-7	13	TRBV5-6	few	TRBD1	TGTGCCAGCAGACAGGGACAGGGCTACGAGCAGTACTTC	CASRQGQGYEQYF
TRBJ2-1	15	TRBV5-1	few	.	TGCGCCAGCAGCTTCCAAATAAGCTCCTACAATGAGCAGTTCTTC	CASSFQISSYNEQFF
TRBJ1-1	15	TRBV5-5	few	.	TGTGCCAGCAGCCCCCAGACAGCTTTGAACACTGAAGCTTTCTTT	CASSPQTALNTEAFF
TRBJ1-1	14	TRBV7-2	.	TRBD1	TGTGCCAGCAGCCTACAGGGGCAGGTCACTGAAGCTTTCTTT	CASSLQGQVTEAFF
TRBJ2-5	14	TRBV11-2	.	.	TGTGCCAGCAGCTTCCCAGGGACTCAGGAGTCCCAGTACTTC	CASSFPGTQESQYF
TRBJ2-7	17	TRBV20-1	medium-sized	TRBD2	TGCAGTGCTAGTATACTAGCGGGAGCCCAGGGCGTACACGAGCAGTACTTC	CSASILAGAQGVHEQYF
TRBJ2-1	14	TRBV7-2	.	TRBD1	TGTGCCAGCAGCCGGGACAGGGGGATCAATGAGCAGTTCTTC	CASSRDRGINEQFF
TRBJ2-7	14	TRBV18	many	.	TGTGCCAGCTCACTTCATCCTGTCTCCTACGAGCAGTACTTC	CASSLHPVSYEQYF
TRBJ2-3	16	TRBV19	.	TRBD1	TGTGCCAGTAGTACCCGGACAGGGGGCATGGTAGATATGCAGTATTTT	CASSTRTGGMVDMQYF
TRBJ1-1	15	TRBV7-3	few	.	TGTGCCAGCAGCAAAGAGGGGGGCTGGGGCACTGAAGCTTTCTTT	CASSKEGGWGTEAFF
TRBJ2-4	14	TRBV19	.	.	TGTGCCAGTAGTATAGACGGTCGGTGGGACATTCAGTACTTC	CASSIDGRWDIQYF
TRBJ2-1	15	TRBV5-1	many	TRBD1	TGCGCCAGCAGCAGGGACAGGGTCGGTATCAATGAGCAGTTCTTC	CASSRDRVGINEQFF
TRBJ2-2	15	TRBV7-2	many	TRBD2	TGTGCCAGCAGTCCCGGACTAGCGGGAGCCGGGGAGCTGTTTTTT	CASSPGLAGAGELFF
TRBJ1-1	15	TRBV3-1	many	TRBD1	TGTGCCAGCAGCCAGGCCTCCGGGACAGGCAAGAACGCTTTCTTT	CASSQASGTGKNAFF
TRBJ2-1	12	TRBV5-1	few	.	TGCGCCAGCAGGGTTGGGCACAATGAGCAGTTCTTC	CASRVGHNEQFF
TRBJ1-1	12	TRBV18	many	.	TGTGCCAGCTCAATAAAGAACACTGAAGCTTTCTTT	CASSIKNTEAFF
TRBJ2-2	18	TRBV9	.	TRBD2	TGTGCCAGCAGCTCCGCCACACTAGCGGGAGTTTTGGCCGGGGAGCTGTTTTTT	CASSSATLAGVLAGELFF
TRBJ1-1	15	TRBV5-1	many	.	TGCGCCAGCAGCATCCCAGGGTCTCTCGGCACTGAAGCTTTCTTT	CASSIPGSLGTEAFF
TRBJ2-2	15	TRBV3-1	few	.	TGTGCCAGCAGCCCTCGTAGCGGGAACACCGGGGAGCTGTTTTTT	CASSPRSGNTGELFF
TRBJ2-6	17	TRBV20-1	many	TRBD1	TGCAGTGCCGGGTCGAGGGGGCTCTTGCCTGGGGCCAACGTCCTGACTTTC	CSAGSRGLLPGANVLTF
TRBJ1-1	13	TRBV12-3/TRBV12-4	many	.	TGTGCCAGCAGTGCCAAGGGGAACACTGAAGCTTTCTTT	CASSAKGNTEAFF
TRBJ2-1	14	TRBV7-2	.	.	TGTGCCAGCAGCTCCCCGGGGTCCTACAATGAGCAGTTCTTC	CASSSPGSYNEQFF
TRBJ1-2	13	TRBV29-1	many	.	TGCAGCGTTTTTACAGGAACCAACTATGGCTACACCTTC	CSVFTGTNYGYTF
TRBJ2-2	15	TRBV5-4	few	.	TGTGCCAGCAGCTTGGGGGCGGGGCCCGCCGGGGAGCTGTTTTTT	CASSLGAGPAGELFF
TRBJ1-6	18	TRBV4-2	many	.	TGTGCCAGCAGCCCTGGAGGGCGGGGCCAAGGGTATAATTCACCCCTCCACTTT	CASSPGGRGQGYNSPLHF
TRBJ1-1	15	TRBV10-2	.	.	TGCGCCAGCAGTCTCGGGGTCAGATCGAACACTGAAGCTTTCTTT	CASSLGVRSNTEAFF
TRBJ2-1	14	TRBV7-7	few	TRBD2	TGTGCTAGCAGCGACGGGACTAACTACAATGAGCAGTTCTTC	CASSDGTNYNEQFF
TRBJ2-1	12	TRBV29-1	many	.	TGCAGCGTTGGTTATTTGACCAATGAGCAGTTCTTC	CSVGYLTNEQFF
TRBJ2-7	20	TRBV4-2	.	TRBD2	TGTGCCAGCAGCCCCCGAGGACCGGGACTAGCGGGGAGCGCATCCTACGAGCAGTACTTC	CASSPRGPGLAGSASYEQYF
TRBJ2-5	17	TRBV12-3/TRBV12-4	many	TRBD2	TGTGCCAGCAGTTTTATCCCCACAAGCGGGGCCCAAGAGACCCAGTACTTC	CASSFIPTSGAQETQYF
TRBJ2-2	15	TRBV7-6	few	TRBD2	TGTGCCAGCAGCCCTACTAGCGGGATTGCCGGGGAGCTGTTTTTT	CASSPTSGIAGELFF
TRBJ2-1	16	TRBV20-1	few	TRBD2	TGCAGTGCTAGAATACCCAGCGGGAGGGCCTACAATGAGCAGTTCTTC	CSARIPSGRAYNEQFF
TRBJ2-5	15	TRBV18	many	TRBD2	TGTGCCAGCTCACCAACAGCGGGAGGCCAAGAGACCCAGTACTTC	CASSPTAGGQETQYF